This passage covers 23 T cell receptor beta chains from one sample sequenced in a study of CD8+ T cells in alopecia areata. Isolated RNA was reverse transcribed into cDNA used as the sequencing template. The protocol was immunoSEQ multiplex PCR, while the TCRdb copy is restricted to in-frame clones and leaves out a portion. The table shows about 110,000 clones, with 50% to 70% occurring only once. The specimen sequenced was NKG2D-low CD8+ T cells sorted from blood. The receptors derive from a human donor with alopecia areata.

DNA of the CDR3: TGTGCCAGCAGAGACCGGGGCTACGAGCAGTACTTC. The encoded protein is CASRDRGYEQYF. The chain uses TRBV6-6 and TRBJ2-7; possibly TRBD2 for D (5 bases). This CDR3 is 12 amino acids long. Trimming removed 6 bases at V and 3 bases at J, with 9 bases between. CDR1 MNHNY and CDR2 SVGAGI come from the germline V gene (reference sequence).

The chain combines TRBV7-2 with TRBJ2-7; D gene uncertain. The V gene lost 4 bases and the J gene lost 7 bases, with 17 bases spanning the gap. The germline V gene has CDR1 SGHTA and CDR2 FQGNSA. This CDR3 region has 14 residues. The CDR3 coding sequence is TGTGCCAGCAGCTCCCCGGGCCCGAACGGGGAGCAGTACTTC. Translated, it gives CASSSPGPNGEQYF.

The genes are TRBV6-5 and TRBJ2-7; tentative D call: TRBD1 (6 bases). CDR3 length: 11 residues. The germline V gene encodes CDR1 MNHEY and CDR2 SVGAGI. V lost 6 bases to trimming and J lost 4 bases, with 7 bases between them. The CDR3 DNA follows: TGTGCCAGCAGCACAGGGTACGAGCAGTACTTC. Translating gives CASSTGYEQYF.

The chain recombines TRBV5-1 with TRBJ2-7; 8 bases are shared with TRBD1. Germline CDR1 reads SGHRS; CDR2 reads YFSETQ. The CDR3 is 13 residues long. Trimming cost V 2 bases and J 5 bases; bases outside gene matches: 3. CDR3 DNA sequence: TGCGCCAGCAGCTTAGGACAGGGCCACGAGCAGTACTTC. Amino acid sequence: CASSLGQGHEQYF.

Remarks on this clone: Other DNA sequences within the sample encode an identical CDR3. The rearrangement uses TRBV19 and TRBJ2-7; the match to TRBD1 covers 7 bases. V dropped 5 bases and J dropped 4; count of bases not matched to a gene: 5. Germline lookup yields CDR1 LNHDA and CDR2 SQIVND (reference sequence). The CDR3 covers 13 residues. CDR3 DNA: TGTGCCAGTAGTGCCGGACAGGATTACGAGCAGTACTTC. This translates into CASSAGQDYEQYF. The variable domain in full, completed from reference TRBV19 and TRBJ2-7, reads DGGITQSPKYLFRKEGQNVTLSCEQNLNHDAMYWYRQDPGQGLRLIYYSQIVNDFQKGDIAEGYSVSREKKESFPLTVTSAQKNPTAFYLCASSAGQDYEQYFGPGTRLTVT.

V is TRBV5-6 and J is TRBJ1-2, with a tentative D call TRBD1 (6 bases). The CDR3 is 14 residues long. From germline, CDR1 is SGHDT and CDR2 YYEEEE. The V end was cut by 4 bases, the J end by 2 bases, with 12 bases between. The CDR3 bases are TGTGCCAGCAGCAAAGGACAGTCAAACTATGGCTACACCTTC. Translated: CASSKGQSNYGYTF. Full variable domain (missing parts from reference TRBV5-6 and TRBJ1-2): DAGVTQSPTHLIKTRGQQVTLRCSPKSGHDTVSWYQQALGQGPQFIFQYYEEEERQRGNFPDRFSGHQFPNYSSELNVNALLLGDSALYLCASSKGQSNYGYTFGSGTRLTVV.

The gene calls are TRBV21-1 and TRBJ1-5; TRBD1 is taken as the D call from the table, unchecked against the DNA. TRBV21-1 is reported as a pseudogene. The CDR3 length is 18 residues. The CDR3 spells CASSKRGEPGQLTLPQHF. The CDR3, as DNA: TGTGCCAGCAGCAAGAGGGGGGAGCCGGGACAGCTGACTCTGCCCCAGCATTTT.

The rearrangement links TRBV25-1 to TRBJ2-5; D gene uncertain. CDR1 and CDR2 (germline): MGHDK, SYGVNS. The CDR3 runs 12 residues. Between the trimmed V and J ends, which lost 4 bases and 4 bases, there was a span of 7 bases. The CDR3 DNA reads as TGTGCCAGCAGTGCCGGAAGAGAGACCCAGTACTTC. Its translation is CASSAGRETQYF.

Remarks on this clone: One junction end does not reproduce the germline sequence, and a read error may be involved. DNA for the CDR3: TGTGCCAGCAGCTATCTGGGACAGCCGAGCTCCCACAATGAGCAGTTCTTC. Translated, it gives CASSYLGQPSSHNEQFF. This chain connects TRBV27 to TRBJ2-1; 7 bases match TRBD1. The CDR3 consists of 17 residues. Germline V lookup: CDR1 MNHEY, CDR2 SMNVEV (reference sequence).

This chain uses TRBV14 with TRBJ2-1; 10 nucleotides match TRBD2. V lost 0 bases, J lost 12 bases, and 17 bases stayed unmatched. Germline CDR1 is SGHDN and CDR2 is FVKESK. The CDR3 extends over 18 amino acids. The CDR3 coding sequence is TGTGCCAGCAGCCAAGATCGCGGACTAGCGGCCGATATTAGGGGGCAGTTCTTC. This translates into CASSQDRGLAADIRGQFF.

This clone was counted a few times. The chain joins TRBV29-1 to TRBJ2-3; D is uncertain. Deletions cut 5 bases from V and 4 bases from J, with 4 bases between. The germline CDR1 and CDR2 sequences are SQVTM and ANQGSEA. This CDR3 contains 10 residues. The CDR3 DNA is TGCAGCGTTTACGCAGATACGCAGTATTTT. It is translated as CSVYADTQYF.

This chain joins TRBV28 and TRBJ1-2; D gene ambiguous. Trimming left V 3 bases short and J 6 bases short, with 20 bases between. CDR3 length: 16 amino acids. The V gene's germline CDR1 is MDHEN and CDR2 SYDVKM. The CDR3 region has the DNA TGTGCCAGCAGTTTCTCCCCAGTGTTTCGTGAGGATGGCTACACCTTC. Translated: CASSFSPVFREDGYTF.

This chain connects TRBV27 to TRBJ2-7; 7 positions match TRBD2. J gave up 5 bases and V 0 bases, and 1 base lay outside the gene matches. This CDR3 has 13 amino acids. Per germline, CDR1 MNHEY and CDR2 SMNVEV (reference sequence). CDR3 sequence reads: CASSLSGGNEQYF. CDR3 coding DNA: TGTGCCAGCAGTTTATCCGGGGGGAACGAGCAGTACTTC.

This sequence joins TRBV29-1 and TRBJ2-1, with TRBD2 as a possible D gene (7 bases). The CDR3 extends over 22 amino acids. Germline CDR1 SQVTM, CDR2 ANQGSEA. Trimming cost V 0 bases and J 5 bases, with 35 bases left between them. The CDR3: CSVEDRASYSPRAGQVNNEQFF. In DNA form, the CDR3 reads TGCAGCGTTGAAGACCGAGCGAGTTATTCTCCGCGAGCGGGACAAGTAAACAATGAGCAGTTCTTC.

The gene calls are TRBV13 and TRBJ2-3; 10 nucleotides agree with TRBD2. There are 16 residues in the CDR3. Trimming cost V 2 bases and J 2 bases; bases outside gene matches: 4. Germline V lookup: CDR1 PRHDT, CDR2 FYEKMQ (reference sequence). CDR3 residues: CASSLRTSGNTDTQYF. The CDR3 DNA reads TGTGCCAGCAGCTTAAGGACTAGCGGAAACACAGATACGCAGTATTTT.

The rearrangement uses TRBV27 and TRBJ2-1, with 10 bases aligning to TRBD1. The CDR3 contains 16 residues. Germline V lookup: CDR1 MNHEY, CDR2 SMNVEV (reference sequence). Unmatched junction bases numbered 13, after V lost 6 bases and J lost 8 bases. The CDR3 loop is CASSITGTGVEDEQFF. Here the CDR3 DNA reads TGTGCCAGCAGCATCACCGGGACAGGGGTCGAGGATGAGCAGTTCTTC.

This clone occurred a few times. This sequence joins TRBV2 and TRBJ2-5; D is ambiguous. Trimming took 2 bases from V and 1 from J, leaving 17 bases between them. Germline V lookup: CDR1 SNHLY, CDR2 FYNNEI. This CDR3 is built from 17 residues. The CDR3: CASSERKAGEPQETQYF. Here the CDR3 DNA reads TGTGCCAGCAGTGAAAGGAAGGCAGGAGAACCCCAAGAGACCCAGTACTTC.

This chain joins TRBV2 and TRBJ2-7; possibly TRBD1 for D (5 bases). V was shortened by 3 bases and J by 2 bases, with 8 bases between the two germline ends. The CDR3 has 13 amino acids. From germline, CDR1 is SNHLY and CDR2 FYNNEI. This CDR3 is CASSDRVTYEQYF. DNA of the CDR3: TGTGCCAGCAGTGACAGGGTTACCTACGAGCAGTACTTC. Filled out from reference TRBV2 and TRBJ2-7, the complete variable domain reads EPEVTQTPSHQVTQMGQEVILRCVPISNHLYFYWYRQILGQKVEFLVSFYNNEISEKSEIFDDQFSVERPDGSNFTLKIRSTKLEDSAMYFCASSDRVTYEQYFGPGTRLTVT.

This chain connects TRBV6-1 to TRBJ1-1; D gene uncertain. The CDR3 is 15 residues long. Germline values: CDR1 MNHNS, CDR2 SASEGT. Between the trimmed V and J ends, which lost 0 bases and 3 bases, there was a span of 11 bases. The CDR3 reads CASSEAAAAYTEAFF. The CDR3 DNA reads TGTGCCAGCAGTGAAGCGGCGGCAGCTTACACTGAAGCTTTCTTT.

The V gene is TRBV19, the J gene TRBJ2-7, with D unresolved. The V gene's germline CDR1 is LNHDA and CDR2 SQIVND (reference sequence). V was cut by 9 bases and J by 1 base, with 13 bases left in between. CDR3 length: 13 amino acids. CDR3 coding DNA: TGTGCCAGCAGGCTTAAGGGTTCCTACGAGCAGTACTTC. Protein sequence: CASRLKGSYEQYF.

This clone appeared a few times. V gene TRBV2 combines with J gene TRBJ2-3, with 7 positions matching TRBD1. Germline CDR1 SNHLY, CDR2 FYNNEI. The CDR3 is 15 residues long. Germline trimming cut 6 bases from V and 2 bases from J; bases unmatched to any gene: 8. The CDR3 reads CASRSGQRTTDTQYF. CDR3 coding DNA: TGTGCCAGCAGGTCGGGACAGCGGACCACAGATACGCAGTATTTT.

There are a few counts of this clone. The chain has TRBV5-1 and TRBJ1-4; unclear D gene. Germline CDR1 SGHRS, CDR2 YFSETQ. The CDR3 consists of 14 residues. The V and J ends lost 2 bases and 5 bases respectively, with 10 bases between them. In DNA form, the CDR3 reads TGCGCCAGCAGCTTTCGTCAGTTGAATGAAAAACTGTTTTTT. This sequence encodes CASSFRQLNEKLFF.

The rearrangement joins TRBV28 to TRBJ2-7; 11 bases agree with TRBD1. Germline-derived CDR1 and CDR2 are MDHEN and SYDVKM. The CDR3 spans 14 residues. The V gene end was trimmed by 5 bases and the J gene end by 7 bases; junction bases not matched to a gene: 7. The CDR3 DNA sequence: TGTGCCAGCAGTCTCGGGACAGGGGGATCGGAGCAGTACTTC. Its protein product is CASSLGTGGSEQYF.